These T cell receptor beta chains were read from a single sample in a study of vaccination and CD4 T cells after COVID-19. No cognate antigen is known for these TCRs. Via MiXCR, TCRdb re-called the PCR reads, giving one row per CDR3 protein. The sample has around 20,000 distinct CDR3 sequences; over 40% are singletons. Sequenced material: CD4+ T cells from blood, cultured in vitro. These receptors came from a human donor who had recovered from COVID-19. Both conserved end residues are part of each CDR3. The D gene is left open where the match is weak. Only part of the rows carry a size: once, few, many, or a class if the clone is expanded.

V gene	clone size	D gene	J gene	CDR3 protein	CDR3 DNA
TRBV7-6	.	.	TRBJ2-3	CASSTTRWGFLYF	TGTGCCAGCAGCACCACCCGATGGGGGTTTTTGTATTTT
TRBV6-1	.	.	TRBJ1-2	CASSQADEYGYTF	TGTGCCAGCAGCCAAGCGGACGAGTATGGCTACACCTTC
TRBV28	.	.	TRBJ1-2	CASSSLPDRHYGYTF	TGTGCCAGCAGTTCCCTACCCGACAGGCACTATGGCTACACCTTC
TRBV6-4	few	.	TRBJ1-1	CASSDSENTEAFF	TGTGCCAGCAGTGACTCGGAAAACACTGAAGCTTTCTTT
TRBV7-2	.	.	TRBJ2-5	CASSPTQLEARVTQYF	TGTGCCAGCAGCCCGACGCAGCTCGAGGCGCGGGTGACCCAGTACTTC
TRBV21-1	.	.	TRBJ1-2	CASSHGEGYGYTF	TGTGCCAGCAGCCATGGGGAGGGCTATGGCTACACCTTC
TRBV7-2	few	.	TRBJ1-2	CASSLARRGFYGYTF	TGTGCCAGCAGCTTAGCGAGGAGGGGATTCTATGGCTACACCTTC
TRBV2	few	.	TRBJ1-2	CASPTGSKGYGYTF	TGTGCCAGCCCCACAGGGAGTAAAGGCTATGGCTACACCTTC
TRBV6-5	.	TRBD1	TRBJ1-3	CASSLRQGGNTIYF	TGTGCCAGCAGTTTACGACAGGGGGGAAACACCATATATTTT
TRBV20-1	few	TRBD1	TRBJ1-2	CSARDLGTEGYTF	TGCAGTGCTAGAGATCTCGGGACAGAGGGGTACACCTTC
TRBV5-1	.	TRBD1	TRBJ2-2	CASSSRGDRDTGELFF	TGCGCCAGCAGCTCACGTGGGGACAGGGACACCGGGGAGCTGTTTTTT
TRBV14	.	TRBD1	TRBJ1-1	CASSQNRGRGTEAFF	TGTGCCAGCAGCCAAAACAGGGGGCGCGGGACTGAAGCTTTCTTT
TRBV6-5	.	.	TRBJ1-1	CASSYNQGLMNTEAFF	TGTGCCAGCAGTTACAATCAGGGCCTCATGAACACTGAAGCTTTCTTT
TRBV27	few	.	TRBJ1-5	CASSLSGGNQPQHF	TGTGCCAGCAGTTTATCGGGCGGCAATCAGCCCCAGCATTTT
TRBV28	.	.	TRBJ1-1	CASSSTMNTEAFF	TGTGCCAGCAGTTCCACCATGAACACTGAAGCTTTCTTT
TRBV7-2	.	TRBD1	TRBJ2-4	CASSRQGTAKNIQYF	TGTGCCAGCAGTAGACAGGGAACAGCCAAAAACATTCAGTACTTC
TRBV21-1	.	.	TRBJ1-5	CASSNFGVGNQPQHF	.
TRBV19	.	TRBD2	TRBJ2-2	CASRTSGGPGELFF	TGTGCCAGCCGGACTAGCGGGGGCCCCGGGGAGCTGTTTTTT
TRBV12-3/TRBV12-4	.	.	TRBJ1-6	CASSLGGDTAPLHF	TGTGCCAGCAGTTTAGGGGGGGATACTGCACCCCTCCACTTT
TRBV10-3	few	.	TRBJ1-1	CAISERGGWNTEAFF	TGTGCCATCAGTGAGAGAGGGGGTTGGAACACTGAAGCTTTCTTT
TRBV28	.	.	TRBJ2-7	CASSLIWREQYF	TGTGCCAGCAGTTTAATCTGGCGGGAGCAGTACTTC
TRBV20-1	.	.	TRBJ2-3	CSGQGGGTDTQYF	TGCAGTGGCCAGGGGGGGGGCACAGATACGCAGTATTTT
TRBV4-1	.	TRBD2	TRBJ2-5	CASSQTSVEETQYF	TGCGCCAGCAGCCAAACTAGCGTAGAAGAGACCCAGTACTTC
TRBV11-2	once	TRBD1	TRBJ1-4	CASSLRSGTGGEVAF	TGTGCCAGCAGCTTACGCTCCGGGACAGGGGGCGAGGTCGCTTTT
TRBV6-1	once	.	TRBJ2-5	CASSERRWGTETQYF	TGTGCCAGCAGTGAACGTCGGTGGGGGACAGAGACCCAGTACTTC
TRBV11-3	few	.	TRBJ2-5	CASSQSSGTGTQYF	TGTGCCAGCAGCCAGAGTAGTGGAACAGGGACCCAGTACTTC
TRBV30	.	TRBD2	TRBJ2-3	CAWSGAGGPPDTQYF	TGTGCCTGGAGTGGTGCGGGAGGGCCCCCAGATACGCAGTATTTT
TRBV20-1	.	.	TRBJ2-7	CSANPRMDGRSYEQYF	TGCAGTGCTAACCCCCGGATGGACGGTAGGTCCTACGAGCAGTACTTC
TRBV5-1	medium-sized	TRBD2	TRBJ2-1	CASSLPQGLARQSSYNEQFF	TGCGCCAGCAGCCTACCCCAGGGACTAGCGAGGCAAAGCTCCTACAATGAGCAGTTCTTC
TRBV2	.	.	TRBJ2-7	CASSDGASSEQYF	TGTGCCAGCAGTGATGGGGCGTCCTCCGAGCAGTACTTC
TRBV6-1	.	TRBD2	TRBJ2-7	CASTGTSGTREQYF	TGTGCCAGCACCGGGACTAGCGGGACGCGGGAGCAGTACTTC
TRBV12-3/TRBV12-4	few	TRBD2	TRBJ2-7	CASSELAGWGASSYEQYF	TGTGCCAGCAGCGAACTAGCGGGGTGGGGAGCTAGCTCCTACGAGCAGTACTTC
TRBV12-3/TRBV12-4	.	.	TRBJ2-7	CASSSRGQEQYF	TGTGCCAGCAGTTCCCGAGGGCAGGAGCAGTACTTC
TRBV7-8	.	.	TRBJ1-3	CASSSISGNTIYF	TGTGCCAGCAGCTCCATCTCTGGAAACACCATATATTTT